The rows below give T cell receptor beta chains drawn from one sample of a study of response to subunit inactivated influenza vaccine. TCRdb re-derived calls from the RT-PCR reads in MiXCR, one entry per CDR3 protein. Of hundreds of thousands of distinct CDR3 sequences in the sample, around a fifth were seen once. This specimen consisted of PBMCs from blood, obtained around 22 months after vaccination. The origin of the receptors is a man between 50 and 70 years old who received an inactivated influenza vaccine. Both conserved end residues are trimmed from each CDR3.

v_gene,j_gene,CDR3aa
TRBV6-2/TRBV6-3,TRBJ2-1,ASSTGTSGRGSYNEQF
TRBV5-1,TRBJ2-5,ASRRGLAGNPAQETQY
TRBV4-3,TRBJ2-5,ASSRTLAGGPSETQY
TRBV6-1,TRBJ2-2,ASRRRTANTGELF
TRBV19,TRBJ1-1,ASSDRGRGTEAF
TRBV4-3,TRBJ2-7,ASSQGLAGGSYEQY
TRBV20-1,TRBJ1-5,SARVGRGYSNQPQH
TRBV12-3/TRBV12-4,TRBJ1-1,ASSPRANTEAF
TRBV20-1,TRBJ1-3,SATRDSSGNTIY
TRBV24-1,TRBJ2-3,ATSDQRAAHTDTQY
TRBV7-9,TRBJ2-3,ASSPQGQGVADTQY
TRBV20-1,TRBJ2-3,SAKRLAGGTDTQY
TRBV30,TRBJ1-4,AWSVLNRGRDEKLF
TRBV5-1,TRBJ2-5,ASSLAVGLAGETQY
TRBV6-2/TRBV6-3,TRBJ2-1,ASKGGSRMFGQF
TRBV10-1,TRBJ2-3,ASGHSTDTQY
TRBV28,TRBJ1-5,ASSSPGTGRQPQH
TRBV12-3/TRBV12-4,TRBJ1-1,ASIDRRNTEAF
TRBV28,TRBJ2-7,ASSLRRVEQY
TRBV27,TRBJ1-2,ASRNTGGEQALRGYT
TRBV5-1,TRBJ1-1,ASSLGADGPEAF
TRBV20-1,TRBJ2-1,SARGHHEQF
TRBV28,TRBJ2-1,ASTPLGTGTGAGGNEQF
TRBV5-1,TRBJ2-7,ASSLPGTGTYEQY
TRBV27,TRBJ1-3,ASSPSGARNTIY
TRBV12-3/TRBV12-4,TRBJ2-2,ASSSRVAGELF
TRBV4-3,TRBJ1-2,ASSGRPGTVNYGYT
TRBV12-3/TRBV12-4,TRBJ1-5,ASSLEGVNQPQH
TRBV7-9,TRBJ1-1,ASSLGRRAEAF
TRBV12-3/TRBV12-4,TRBJ1-1,ASSYGSFEAF
TRBV7-9,TRBJ1-6,ASSLLGDSPLH
TRBV18,TRBJ1-3,ASSPPGLRNTIY
TRBV7-6,TRBJ2-5,APYQETQY
TRBV23-1,TRBJ2-7,ASSHQGTGRKLDEQY
TRBV12-3/TRBV12-4,TRBJ2-1,ASRARRGQGFNEQF
TRBV5-1,TRBJ1-4,ASSLNFGEKLF
TRBV5-8,TRBJ1-5,ASSLVGTENQPQH
TRBV9,TRBJ2-3,ASSAQGAHTDTQY